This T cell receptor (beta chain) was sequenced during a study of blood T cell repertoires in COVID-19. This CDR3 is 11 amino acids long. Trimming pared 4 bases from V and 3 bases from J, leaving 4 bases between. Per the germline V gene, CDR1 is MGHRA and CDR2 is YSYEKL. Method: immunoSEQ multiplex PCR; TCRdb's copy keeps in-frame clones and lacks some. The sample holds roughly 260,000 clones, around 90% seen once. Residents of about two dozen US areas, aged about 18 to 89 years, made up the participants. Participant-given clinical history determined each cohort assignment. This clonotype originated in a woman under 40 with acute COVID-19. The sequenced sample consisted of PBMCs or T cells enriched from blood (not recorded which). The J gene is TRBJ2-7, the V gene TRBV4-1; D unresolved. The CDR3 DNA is TGCGCCAGCAGCCTCAACTACGAGCAGTACTTC. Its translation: CASSLNYEQYF.